The 4 T cell receptor beta chains below come from one sample, sequenced in a study of blood T cell repertoires in COVID-19. The table came from immunoSEQ multiplex PCR; TCRdb's copy has only in-frame clones and leaves some out. Among almost 35,000 clones listed, approximately 80% were seen once. Source material: peripheral blood. Receptor source: a man older than 75 with acute or convalescent COVID-19.

This clone was picked up a small number of times. This chain links TRBV6-5 with TRBJ2-7; the D gene is possibly TRBD1 (6 bases). CDR1 is MNHEY, CDR2 SVGAGI, per germline. The CDR3 is 13 residues long. Trimming removed 6 bases from V and 2 bases from J, with 11 bases in between. This CDR3 reads CASSRRGPYEQYF. The CDR3 bases are TGTGCCAGCAGCCGCAGGGGTCCCTACGAGCAGTACTTC.

CDR3 amino acids: CASSERGYGYTF. The CDR3 DNA reads as TGTGCCAGCAGTGAACGCGGGTATGGCTACACCTTC. The chain links TRBV6-1 to TRBJ1-2, with no clear D. Germline CDR1 is MNHNS and CDR2 is SASEGT. V lost 2 bases and J lost 5, with 6 bases in between. CDR3 length: 12 amino acids.

This clone was found a few times. This rearrangement joins TRBV5-6 to TRBJ2-1, with TRBD1 matching 9 bases. Germline V gene lookup returns CDR1 SGHDT and CDR2 YYEEEE. The CDR3 totals 16 residues. The trim removed 0 bases at V and 8 bases at J, leaving 9 bases unmatched. The CDR3 sequence is CASSLAGTGSSDEQFF. The CDR3 DNA reads TGTGCCAGCAGCTTGGCCGGGACAGGGTCCAGCGATGAGCAGTTCTTC.

The V call is TRBV14, the J call TRBJ2-3; maybe TRBD2 (6 bases). The V end lost 2 bases, the J end lost 5 bases, and 14 bases lay between the germline ends. There are 15 residues in the CDR3. The V gene's germline CDR1 is SGHDN and CDR2 FVKESK. CDR3 protein: CASSQPSARGDTQYF. CDR3 in DNA: TGTGCCAGCAGCCAACCTAGCGCAAGGGGAGATACGCAGTATTTT.